These T cell receptor beta chains were read from a single sample in a study of PD-1 and CTLA-4 blockade in melanoma. Profiled with immunoSEQ multiplex PCR; TCRdb holds only in-frame clones, not every one. This sample has about 31,000 clones, with approximately 90% found just once. The material sequenced was CD8+ T cells from peripheral blood, taken from a patient given anti-PD-1 treatment. These receptors were taken from a human donor with melanoma. Both conserved end residues are part of each CDR3. Each record gives: J gene, V gene, clone size, D gene, CDR3 DNA, CDR3 protein. The D gene is left open where the match is weak. The size of a clone is reported for some rows only, either as once, few or many, or as a class for expanded clones.

j_call: TRBJ2-2
v_call: TRBV11-2
clone_size: -
d_call: -
cdr3_nt: TGTGCCAGCAGCACCTCCGGGACGCCACGCACCGGGGAGCTGTTTTTT
cdr3_aa: CASSTSGTPRTGELFF

j_call: TRBJ1-5
v_call: TRBV4-1
clone_size: -
d_call: -
cdr3_nt: TGCGCCAGCAGCCAGGGGGGAGAAAGTAAGAGGGCGAGCAATCAGCCCCAGCATTTT
cdr3_aa: CASSQGGESKRASNQPQHF

j_call: TRBJ2-7
v_call: TRBV6-1
clone_size: -
d_call: TRBD2
cdr3_nt: TGTGCCAGCAGTGAACTAGCGGGAGCCTACGAGCAGTACTTC
cdr3_aa: CASSELAGAYEQYF

j_call: TRBJ2-2
v_call: TRBV7-6
clone_size: -
d_call: -
cdr3_nt: TGTGCCAGCAGCCCTAGCTGGCGGGCAGGGATTTTCGCCGGGGAGCTGTTTTTT
cdr3_aa: CASSPSWRAGIFAGELFF

j_call: TRBJ1-1
v_call: TRBV27
clone_size: -
d_call: -
cdr3_nt: TGTGCCAGCGAGGGGTCGGGCACTGAAGCTTTCTTT
cdr3_aa: CASEGSGTEAFF

j_call: TRBJ2-5
v_call: TRBV6-5
clone_size: -
d_call: -
cdr3_nt: TGTGCCAGCAGCCCCTTTGTGGGGGGGCTCGAGACCCAGTACTTC
cdr3_aa: CASSPFVGGLETQYF

j_call: TRBJ1-2
v_call: TRBV2
clone_size: -
d_call: TRBD1
cdr3_nt: TGTGCCAGCAGGGACAGGTCCAACTATGGCTACACCTTC
cdr3_aa: CASRDRSNYGYTF

j_call: TRBJ1-2
v_call: TRBV19
clone_size: -
d_call: -
cdr3_nt: TGTGCCAGTAGTCTGGGTGGCTATGGCTACACCTTC
cdr3_aa: CASSLGGYGYTF

j_call: TRBJ2-2
v_call: TRBV27
clone_size: -
d_call: -
cdr3_nt: TGTGCCAGCAGAACCGGGACGCAAGCAGGTTCCACCGGGGAGCTGTTTTTT
cdr3_aa: CASRTGTQAGSTGELFF

j_call: TRBJ1-1
v_call: TRBV28
clone_size: -
d_call: -
cdr3_nt: TGTGCCAGCAGTTTACTTAGTCCTACAGGGAGTATCACTGAAGCTTTCTTT
cdr3_aa: CASSLLSPTGSITEAFF

j_call: TRBJ1-1
v_call: TRBV11-2
clone_size: -
d_call: -
cdr3_nt: TGTGCCAGCAGCCCCCTGCAGTTGAACACTGAAGCTTTCTTT
cdr3_aa: CASSPLQLNTEAFF

j_call: TRBJ1-1
v_call: TRBV30
clone_size: -
d_call: TRBD1
cdr3_nt: TGTGCCTGGAGTGTAGACAGGGAAATGAACACTGAAGCTTTCTTT
cdr3_aa: CAWSVDREMNTEAFF

j_call: TRBJ1-1
v_call: TRBV4-2
clone_size: -
d_call: -
cdr3_nt: TGTGCCAGCAGCCAAGATAGGACAGAGTTACAAGCTTTCTTT
cdr3_aa: CASSQDRTELQAFF

j_call: TRBJ2-5
v_call: TRBV7-9
clone_size: -
d_call: -
cdr3_nt: TGTGCCAGCAGCCCTCCGAGCGGATTGATACAAGAGACCCAGTACTTC
cdr3_aa: CASSPPSGLIQETQYF

j_call: TRBJ2-7
v_call: TRBV7-9
clone_size: -
d_call: -
cdr3_nt: TGTGCCAGCAGCTTCGGATCCTACGAGCAGTACTTC
cdr3_aa: CASSFGSYEQYF

j_call: TRBJ2-1
v_call: TRBV27
clone_size: -
d_call: TRBD2
cdr3_nt: TGTGCCAGCAGTTTACCAAGCGGGAGCCCTGTAGGTGAGCAGTTCTTC
cdr3_aa: CASSLPSGSPVGEQFF

j_call: TRBJ2-7
v_call: TRBV7-2
clone_size: -
d_call: -
cdr3_nt: TGTGCCAGCAGCGCCCCTGGGAGCGGCTCCTACGAGCAGTACTTC
cdr3_aa: CASSAPGSGSYEQYF

j_call: TRBJ1-1
v_call: TRBV30
clone_size: -
d_call: -
cdr3_nt: TGTGCCTGGAGTGGGGAGGAAGGTGAAGCTTTCTTT
cdr3_aa: CAWSGEEGEAFF

j_call: TRBJ2-7
v_call: TRBV28
clone_size: -
d_call: TRBD1
cdr3_nt: TGTGCCAGCATCAAGCCGACAGGGGGCTACGAGCAGTACTTC
cdr3_aa: CASIKPTGGYEQYF

j_call: TRBJ2-5
v_call: TRBV14
clone_size: -
d_call: TRBD1
cdr3_nt: TGTGCCAGCAGCCCGACAGGGGTTGGCGAGACCCAGTACTTC
cdr3_aa: CASSPTGVGETQYF

j_call: TRBJ2-1
v_call: TRBV5-4
clone_size: -
d_call: -
cdr3_nt: TGTGCCAGCGCCTGGGCGGAGCACAATGAGCAGTTCTTC
cdr3_aa: CASAWAEHNEQFF

j_call: TRBJ2-7
v_call: TRBV5-6
clone_size: -
d_call: -
cdr3_nt: TGTGCCAGCAGCTTAACAGGGTACGAGCAGTACTTC
cdr3_aa: CASSLTGYEQYF

j_call: TRBJ1-6
v_call: TRBV7-9
clone_size: -
d_call: -
cdr3_nt: TGTGCCAGCAGATCGGACCGCGAGGTGCCCCTCCACTTT
cdr3_aa: CASRSDREVPLHF

j_call: TRBJ2-3
v_call: TRBV6-4
clone_size: -
d_call: TRBD2
cdr3_nt: TGTGCCAGCAGTGAGAGCGGGGGGGCCACAGATACGCAGTATTTT
cdr3_aa: CASSESGGATDTQYF

j_call: TRBJ2-2
v_call: TRBV4-1
clone_size: -
d_call: -
cdr3_nt: TGCGCCAGCCGTATTAACCCGGTGGGCACCGGGGAGCTGTTTTTT
cdr3_aa: CASRINPVGTGELFF

j_call: TRBJ2-5
v_call: TRBV24-1
clone_size: -
d_call: -
cdr3_nt: TGTGCCACCAGTGATTCCCGCGTTACAGGGTCCCCCAGTCCCCAAGAGACCCAGTACTTC
cdr3_aa: CATSDSRVTGSPSPQETQYF

j_call: TRBJ2-1
v_call: TRBV2
clone_size: -
d_call: -
cdr3_nt: TGTGCCAGCAGGGGACTCCATGAGCAGTTCTTC
cdr3_aa: CASRGLHEQFF

j_call: TRBJ1-6
v_call: TRBV27
clone_size: -
d_call: -
cdr3_nt: TGTGCCAGCAGTTGGTCCGGTCAGGGGACTCATTCACCCCTCCACTTT
cdr3_aa: CASSWSGQGTHSPLHF

j_call: TRBJ1-2
v_call: TRBV7-9
clone_size: -
d_call: -
cdr3_nt: TGTGCCAGCAGCTCGCCACTTTCGCAGGTGGACTATGGCTACACCTTC
cdr3_aa: CASSSPLSQVDYGYTF

j_call: TRBJ1-5
v_call: TRBV19
clone_size: few
d_call: -
cdr3_nt: TGTGCCAGTAGTAGGGAACAATTACAGCCCCAGCATTTT
cdr3_aa: CASSREQLQPQHF

j_call: TRBJ1-5
v_call: TRBV10-3
clone_size: -
d_call: -
cdr3_nt: TGTGCCATCAGACAGGGAGGCAATCAGCCCCAGCATTTT
cdr3_aa: CAIRQGGNQPQHF

j_call: TRBJ1-1
v_call: TRBV27
clone_size: -
d_call: -
cdr3_nt: TGTGCCAGCAGCCTCAGGGGACAAAACACTGAAGCTTTCTTT
cdr3_aa: CASSLRGQNTEAFF

j_call: TRBJ2-1
v_call: TRBV19
clone_size: -
d_call: TRBD2
cdr3_nt: TGTGCCAGCCAACTAGCGGGAGGCCACAATGAGCAGTTCTTC
cdr3_aa: CASQLAGGHNEQFF

j_call: TRBJ2-7
v_call: TRBV9
clone_size: -
d_call: -
cdr3_nt: TGTGCCAGCAGCCCTGGAGGGTCCTACGAGCAGTACTTC
cdr3_aa: CASSPGGSYEQYF

j_call: TRBJ1-1
v_call: TRBV28
clone_size: -
d_call: -
cdr3_nt: TGTGCCAGCAGTTTATTTCCGGCTTCAGGGGCTTCCACTGAAGCTTTCTTT
cdr3_aa: CASSLFPASGASTEAFF

j_call: TRBJ2-3
v_call: TRBV27
clone_size: -
d_call: TRBD2
cdr3_nt: TGTGCCAGCAGGGCTCGGCGGGGGGGATTGTCAGATACGCAGTATTTT
cdr3_aa: CASRARRGGLSDTQYF

j_call: TRBJ2-7
v_call: TRBV10-3
clone_size: -
d_call: TRBD2
cdr3_nt: TGTGCCATCAGTGATACGGCTAGCGGGAGAGCTGAGCAGTACTTC
cdr3_aa: CAISDTASGRAEQYF

j_call: TRBJ2-1
v_call: TRBV12-3/TRBV12-4
clone_size: -
d_call: -
cdr3_nt: TGTGCCAGCAGTCCCTTAACTAGTGCTGAGCAGTTCTTC
cdr3_aa: CASSPLTSAEQFF

j_call: TRBJ2-7
v_call: TRBV19
clone_size: few
d_call: -
cdr3_nt: TGTGCCAGTAGGGCCGGGACGGAATCCTACGAGCAGTACTTC
cdr3_aa: CASRAGTESYEQYF

j_call: TRBJ1-2
v_call: TRBV30
clone_size: -
d_call: -
cdr3_nt: TGTGCCTGGAGTAAAGCAGGGGTTGGCTACACCTTC
cdr3_aa: CAWSKAGVGYTF

j_call: TRBJ1-5
v_call: TRBV7-9
clone_size: -
d_call: TRBD1
cdr3_nt: TGTGCCAGCAGCTCGACAGGGGACCAGCCCCAGCATTTT
cdr3_aa: CASSSTGDQPQHF

j_call: TRBJ2-3
v_call: TRBV11-2
clone_size: -
d_call: TRBD1
cdr3_nt: TGTGCCAGCAGCCCAGAATTCACCGGGACAGGGGACCCTGGGGGTACGCAGTATTTT
cdr3_aa: CASSPEFTGTGDPGGTQYF

j_call: TRBJ2-7
v_call: TRBV11-2
clone_size: -
d_call: -
cdr3_nt: TGTGCCAGCAGCTTAGCTCTGGGTGCGGGGAGGTACGAGCAGTACTTC
cdr3_aa: CASSLALGAGRYEQYF